The clone carrying this T cell receptor (beta chain) was counted a few times. Its antigen is unknown. The data were taken from a study of T cells after yellow fever vaccination. The V gene's germline CDR1 is ENHRY and CDR2 SYGVKD. This CDR3 has 15 amino acids. V was shortened by 8 bases and J by 3 bases, with 20 bases between the two germline ends. Points from the study as a whole: Compared with primary, the secondary response was weaker and peaked at day 5, not 15. Detected again after the booster were most primary-vaccination clones, at approximately 95% CD4 and 70% to 90% CD8.

Template switching by 5'RACE produced TCR cDNA, adding a universal primer site and UMIs. From the 5' RACE reads, TCRdb called clonotypes with MiXCR, one entry per CDR3 protein. The sample yields a few hundred thousand distinct CDR3 sequences, about 19% seen once. The receptor was derived from a man aged 30 to 39 who received the YFV17D yellow fever vaccine. Sequenced here: PBMCs, sampled 15 days after the yellow fever booster vaccination. The J gene is TRBJ2-7, the V gene TRBV10-3; D possibly matches TRBD1 or TRBD2 (5 bases each). CDR3 sequence (DNA): TGTGCCATCGCCAGCACGGGACCTACCAACTACGAGCAGTACTTC. It translates to CAIASTGPTNYEQYF.